This is a list of T cell receptor beta chains from one sample in a study of T cells after yellow fever vaccination. TCRdb independently ran MiXCR on the 5' RACE reads; one entry per CDR3 protein. The sample holds roughly 520,000 distinct CDR3 sequences, around a fifth seen once. The sequences come from PBMCs, collected 21 days after the first yellow fever vaccination. These receptors were taken from a man aged 18 to 29 who received the YFV17D yellow fever vaccine. CDR3s include the opening cysteine and the closing phenylalanine or tryptophan. The order of the fields is V gene, J gene, CDR3 protein.

v_gene: TRBV12-3/TRBV12-4
j_gene: TRBJ2-7
CDR3aa: CATSRGGEGSYEQYF

v_gene: TRBV20-1
j_gene: TRBJ1-5
CDR3aa: CCARDQGQLLHSNQPQHF

v_gene: TRBV14
j_gene: TRBJ2-1
CDR3aa: CASSQKTGSWSYNEQFF

v_gene: TRBV12-3/TRBV12-4
j_gene: TRBJ2-3
CDR3aa: CASSFRSRGDGDTQYF

v_gene: TRBV9
j_gene: TRBJ1-3
CDR3aa: CASSVGSDTIYF

v_gene: TRBV9
j_gene: TRBJ2-7
CDR3aa: CASSVAVGPYEQYF

v_gene: TRBV20-1
j_gene: TRBJ1-3
CDR3aa: CSAREPISSGNTIYF

v_gene: TRBV12-3/TRBV12-4
j_gene: TRBJ2-7
CDR3aa: CASSLSSGGSYEQYF

v_gene: TRBV18
j_gene: TRBJ1-2
CDR3aa: CASSLDGVLRPNYGYTF

v_gene: TRBV29-1
j_gene: TRBJ2-1
CDR3aa: CSGIKRGKNNEQFF

v_gene: TRBV4-1
j_gene: TRBJ1-5
CDR3aa: CASSPQGRGAQPQHF

v_gene: TRBV7-2
j_gene: TRBJ2-7
CDR3aa: CASSTRNNYEQYF

v_gene: TRBV18
j_gene: TRBJ2-1
CDR3aa: CASSPIEYSYNEQFF

v_gene: TRBV12-1
j_gene: TRBJ2-1
CDR3aa: CASSGDWKQFF

v_gene: TRBV7-9
j_gene: TRBJ2-1
CDR3aa: CASSSLGGIYEQFF

v_gene: TRBV7-9
j_gene: TRBJ2-2
CDR3aa: CASSPLGPGELFF